The next 23 T cell receptor beta chains were all read from a single sample in a study of Graves' ophthalmopathy and Graves' hyperthyroidism (dated by TCRdb to the late 2010s). The listed sequencing device is Illumina HiSeq 2000. For repertoire sequencing, the TCR beta CDR3 regions were amplified from RNA transcripts. HTBI primers and the Qiagen OneStep RT-PCR kit were used in a first-round RT-PCR, which was followed by a second-round multiplex PCR, size selection and purification. TCRdb reworked the public reads: Q25 trimming with fastp, MiXCR clone assembly, productive beta chains retained. Every entry covers one CDR3 protein and lists the most common genes and DNA from its rows. The sample data list 200,000 to 250,000 distinct CDR3 sequences, and around a fifth of these were observed just once. The biggest ten clones account for roughly 39% of the sample. The source material was peripheral blood. The origin of the receptors is a woman in her 50s with Graves' ophthalmopathy. Donor details come from another sample of the same person, matched by shared clones.

This clonotype was counted at least ten times. This sequence joins TRBV27 and TRBJ2-7; D might be TRBD2 (6 bases). There are 16 residues in the CDR3. V shed 0 bases and J shed 2 bases, with 14 bases lying between them. Germline lookup yields CDR1 MNHEY and CDR2 SMNVEV (reference sequence). The CDR3 sequence: CASSLSGGDFTYEQYF. The CDR3 coding sequence is TGTGCCAGCAGTTTATCGGGCGGGGATTTCACCTACGAGCAGTACTTC.

In regard to this clonotype: A clone one base away is much larger, so this may be a read error. CDR3 protein: CASSSIRANPEYF. CDR3 DNA sequence: TGTGCCAGCAGCTCGATCCGGGCAAACCCAGAGTACTTC. The chain combines TRBV7-2 with TRBJ2-4, with no clear D. V was pared by 4 bases and J by 14 bases, with 18 bases between. CDR1 SGHTA and CDR2 FQGNSA come from the germline V gene. CDR3 length: 13 residues.

This clonotype was observed many times. V is TRBV24-1 and J is TRBJ2-1; D is undetermined. The CDR3 has 13 amino acids. The germline V and J ends were trimmed by 7 bases and 7 bases, with 13 bases remaining between them. Germline-derived CDR1 and CDR2 are KGHDR and SFDVKD. CDR3: CATRGRGTNEQFF. The DNA for the CDR3 is TGTGCCACCAGGGGTCGTGGCACTAATGAGCAGTTCTTC.

This clonotype appeared a few times. The chain uses TRBV11-2 and TRBJ1-5; unclear D gene. Trimming stripped 1 base from V and 5 bases from J, with 6 bases between. Germline CDR1 SGHAT, CDR2 FQNNGV. The CDR3 is 13 amino acids. Here the CDR3 reads CASSLGSHQPQHF. CDR3 nucleotide sequence: TGTGCCAGCAGCTTAGGGTCCCATCAGCCCCAGCATTTT.

The chain combines TRBV19 with TRBJ1-1; no definite D call. The CDR3 length is 15 residues. V lost 3 bases and J lost 1, with 12 bases in between. Germline values: CDR1 LNHDA, CDR2 SQIVND (reference sequence). CDR3 protein: CASSIQQLKNTEAFF. In DNA, the CDR3 is TGTGCCAGTAGTATTCAACAGCTAAAGAACACTGAAGCTTTCTTT.

This clonotype has a count of ten or more. The chain uses TRBV5-1 and TRBJ2-3, with D perhaps TRBD1 or TRBD2 (5 bases each). Trimming left V 3 bases short and J 2 bases short, with 7 bases between. CDR1 SGHRS and CDR2 YFSETQ come from the germline V gene. The CDR3 totals 13 residues. CDR3 amino acids: CASSYGTTDTQYF. DNA for the CDR3: TGCGCCAGCAGCTATGGGACCACAGATACGCAGTATTTT.

Ten or more counts support this clonotype. This CDR3 is CSARVGISGGIHGGYTF. DNA for the CDR3: TGCAGTGCTAGAGTGGGGATATCAGGGGGCATTCATGGGGGCTACACCTTC. The chain links TRBV20-1 to TRBJ1-2; 8 bases align to TRBD1. The germline V gene encodes CDR1 DFQATT and CDR2 SNEGSKA (reference sequence). The ends lost 1 base at V and 8 bases at J; junction bases unmatched: 18. This CDR3 contains 17 residues.

This clonotype occurred many times. The CDR3 DNA reads TGTGCCTGGGGTGCTCGCCTTGGCGGCAACACTGAAGCTTTCTTT. Its translation: CAWGARLGGNTEAFF. The chain uses TRBV30 and TRBJ1-1; D remains unclear. Germline V gene data show CDR1 as GTSNPN and CDR2 as SVGIG (reference sequence). Trimming took 5 bases from V and 2 from J, leaving 18 bases between them. CDR3 size: 15 residues.

In its sample, this clonotype was seen many times. A junction boundary mismatches the germline segment, possibly from a read error. The CDR3 reads CATKQGSHERYF. Here the CDR3 DNA reads TGTGCCACAAAACAGGGATCCCACGAGCGGTACTTC. The chain has TRBV28 and TRBJ2-7, with D possibly TRBD1 on 6 matching bases. Germline V lookup: CDR1 MDHEN, CDR2 SYDVKM. This CDR3 is built from 12 residues.

V gene TRBV11-1 combines with J gene TRBJ2-7; 8 bases align to TRBD2. Germline CDR1 is SGHAT and CDR2 is FQDESV (reference sequence). V shed 2 bases and J 3 bases; nucleotides not matched to a gene: 9. The CDR3 sequence is 16 residues long. CDR3 sequence reads: CASSLPYSGGNYEQYF. CDR3 sequence (DNA): TGTGCCAGCAGCTTACCCTATTCGGGGGGGAACTACGAGCAGTACTTC.

CDR3 sequence (DNA): TGTGCCAGCAGTTCGGGGGGTCAGCCCCAGCATTTT. This translates into CASSSGGQPQHF. J is TRBJ1-5 and V is TRBV6-2 or TRBV6-3, with D tentatively TRBD1 (5 bases). Trimming left V 4 bases short and J 6 bases short, with 7 bases between. The CDR3 covers 12 residues. CDR1 and CDR2 from the germline V gene are MNHEY and SVGEGT.

This clonotype was observed at least ten times. The CDR3 region is CASSLGRRYQETQYF. The CDR3 DNA reads as TGTGCCAGCAGTTTAGGGCGGAGGTACCAAGAGACCCAGTACTTC. The chain uses TRBV27 and TRBJ2-5, with a possible D match to TRBD2 (5 bases). CDR3 length: 15 residues. CDR1 MNHEY and CDR2 SMNVEV come from the germline V gene (reference sequence). V was trimmed by 2 bases and J by 0 bases, leaving 10 bases between them.

Comments on this clonotype: Germline is not matched at one junction end, which may reflect a read error. The J gene is TRBJ2-7, the V gene TRBV19, with no clear D. Germline CDR1 is LNHDA and CDR2 is SQIVND (reference sequence). This CDR3 spans 14 amino acids. CDR3 coding DNA: TGTGCCAGTAGTATCTCGGCTTCCGGCTACGAGCAGCACTTC. It encodes CASSISASGYEQHF.

This clonotype occurred many times. This chain joins TRBV27 and TRBJ1-1; D remains unclear. Per the germline V gene, CDR1 is MNHEY and CDR2 is SMNVEV (reference sequence). The ends were cut back, 3 bases at V and 11 bases at J, with 10 bases in the middle. The CDR3 sequence is 11 residues long. CDR3 coding DNA: TGTGCCAGCAGTTTTGCTGGGGAGGCTTTCTTT. This gives the protein CASSFAGEAFF.

V is TRBV30 and J is TRBJ1-5, with a weak D call TRBD1 (5 bases). Trimming stripped 4 bases from V and 5 bases from J, with 12 bases between. The CDR3 is 13 amino acids. Germline V CDR1 and CDR2: GTSNPN, SVGIG (reference sequence). This CDR3 is CAWTGAVDQPQHF. The CDR3, as DNA: TGTGCCTGGACCGGGGCGGTTGATCAGCCCCAGCATTTT.

This clonotype has at least ten counts. This chain connects TRBV11-2 to TRBJ1-2; 8 nucleotides align to TRBD1. V was pared by 4 bases and J by 7 bases, with 2 bases of the junction left unmatched. The CDR3 has 12 amino acids. The V gene's germline CDR1 is SGHAT and CDR2 FQNNGV. CDR3 coding DNA: TGTGCCAGCAGCTCAGGGGGCGTTGGCTACACCTTC. Translated, it gives CASSSGGVGYTF.

The table lists this clonotype with a few counts. A clone one base away is much larger, so this may be a read error. This rearrangement joins TRBV11-2 to TRBJ2-7; no firm D call. CDR3 length: 15 residues. Deletions cut 8 bases from V and 2 bases from J, with 19 bases between. Per germline, CDR1 SGHAT and CDR2 FQNNGV. CDR3 sequence reads: CASGPSARSTYEQYF. The CDR3 DNA reads TGTGCCAGCGGACCCTCGGCTCGTTCTACCTACGAGCAGTACTTC.

This clonotype was seen a handful of times. CDR3 region: CASSPFPGTGGAEQYF. DNA for the CDR3: TGTGCCAGCTCGCCTTTCCCCGGGACAGGGGGCGCCGAGCAGTACTTC. The rearrangement joins TRBV18 to TRBJ2-7; 12 bases agree with TRBD1. V trimming: 6 bases; J trimming: 6 bases; junction bases outside the gene matches: 12. The CDR3 runs to 16 residues. Germline-derived CDR1 and CDR2 are KGHSH and LQKENI.

This clonotype was seen at least ten times. J is TRBJ2-7 and V is TRBV7-2; TRBD1 matches at 8 bases. The junction had 15 bases not matched to a gene; V was cut back by 7 bases and J by 7 bases. CDR1 SGHTA and CDR2 FQGNSA come from the germline V gene. This CDR3 has 15 amino acids. For the CDR3, the DNA is TGTGCCAGCACCAGGGGGCAGGGTTTGTCTCATGAGCAGTACTTC. It translates to CASTRGQGLSHEQYF.

Ten or more counts support this clonotype. V gene TRBV12-3 or TRBV12-4 combines with J gene TRBJ2-7, with D possibly matching TRBD1 (6 bases). The CDR3 loop spans 12 amino acids. V lost 7 bases and J lost 3, with 10 bases in between. CDR3 coding DNA: TGTGCCAGCACGGACAGCCTCTACGAGCAGTACTTC. Its translation is CASTDSLYEQYF.

This clonotype was recorded many times. The gene calls are TRBV11-2 and TRBJ2-1; unclear D gene. V lost 2 bases, J lost 9 bases, and 11 bases lay in between. Germline loops: CDR1 SGHAT, CDR2 FQNNGV. CDR3 length: 13 amino acids. Here the CDR3 reads CASSLMVGVEQFF. As DNA, the CDR3 is TGTGCCAGCAGCTTAATGGTAGGAGTTGAGCAGTTCTTC.

This clonotype was detected many times. The chain recombines TRBV7-9 with TRBJ2-7; D is perhaps TRBD1 (6 bases). This CDR3 contains 13 residues. The germline gives CDR1 SEHNR, CDR2 FQNEAQ (reference sequence). The V and J ends lost 4 bases and 7 bases respectively, with 14 bases between them. CDR3 residues: CASSSSTGKEQYF. CDR3 sequence (DNA): TGTGCCAGCAGCTCCTCCACAGGGAAAGAGCAGTACTTC.

This clonotype was seen ten or more times. The CDR3 DNA reads TGTGCCAGTAGTGCCCGCCCGGGACAGTCCTACGAGCAGTACTTC. It is translated as CASSARPGQSYEQYF. The V gene is TRBV19, the J gene TRBJ2-7, with 7 positions matching TRBD1. This CDR3 contains 15 residues. CDR1 LNHDA and CDR2 SQIVND come from the germline V gene (reference sequence). J was trimmed by 1 base and V by 5 bases; bases with no gene match: 8. Full variable domain (missing parts from reference TRBV19 and TRBJ2-7): DGGITQSPKYLFRKEGQNVTLSCEQNLNHDAMYWYRQDPGQGLRLIYYSQIVNDFQKGDIAEGYSVSREKKESFPLTVTSAQKNPTAFYLCASSARPGQSYEQYFGPGTRLTVT.